This T cell receptor (beta chain) was sequenced for a study of cytomegalovirus exposure and HLA in healthy donors. Whole-study results and caveats: One cluster of highly shared sequence variants probably arose as a sequencing artifact. Cytomegalovirus status, reportedly, was diagnosed with high specificity and sensitivity by the classifier. It was 150 to 200 TCR beta chains that were listed as cytomegalovirus-associated.

Both 60 Vbeta primers and 13 Jbeta primers went into the PCR. TCRdb's table, derived via immunoSEQ multiplex PCR, lists solely in-frame clones and lacks some. The sample includes almost 80,000 clones, less than 80% of them seen just once. Comment on this clone: Its antigen is not known.

Germline values: CDR1 SQVTM, CDR2 ANQGSEA. This CDR3 is 14 amino acids long. Losses at the gene ends were 7 bases for V and 4 bases for J; bases not matched to a gene: 8. This chain connects TRBV29-1 to TRBJ1-5; TRBD1 matches at 9 bases. The sequence was obtained from a woman in her fifties or sixties in good health and CMV-seropositive. The sample was PBMCs. The CDR3 DNA sequence: TGCAGCGCTAAGGGACAGGGCGAAAATCAGCCCCAGCATTTT. This gives the protein CSAKGQGENQPQHF.